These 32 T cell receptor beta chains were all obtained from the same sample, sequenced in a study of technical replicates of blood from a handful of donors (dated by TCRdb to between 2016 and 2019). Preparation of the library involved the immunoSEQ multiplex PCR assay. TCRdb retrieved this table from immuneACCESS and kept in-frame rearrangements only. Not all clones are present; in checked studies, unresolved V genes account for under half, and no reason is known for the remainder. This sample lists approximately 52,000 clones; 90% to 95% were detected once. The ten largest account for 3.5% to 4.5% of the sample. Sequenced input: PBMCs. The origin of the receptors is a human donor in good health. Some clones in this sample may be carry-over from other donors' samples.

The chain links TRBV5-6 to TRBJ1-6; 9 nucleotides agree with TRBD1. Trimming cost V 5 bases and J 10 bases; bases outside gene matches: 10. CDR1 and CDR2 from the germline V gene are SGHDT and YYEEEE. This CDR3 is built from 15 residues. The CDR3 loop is CASRFGGTGISPLHF. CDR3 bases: TGTGCCAGCAGGTTTGGCGGGACAGGGATCTCACCCCTCCACTTT.

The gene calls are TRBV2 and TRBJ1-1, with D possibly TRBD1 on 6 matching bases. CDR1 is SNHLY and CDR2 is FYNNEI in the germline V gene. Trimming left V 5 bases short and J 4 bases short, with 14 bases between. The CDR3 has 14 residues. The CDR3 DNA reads TGTGCCAGCAGTCTCAGCACAGGGTTCACTGAAGCTTTCTTT. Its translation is CASSLSTGFTEAFF. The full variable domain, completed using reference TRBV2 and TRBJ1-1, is EPEVTQTPSHQVTQMGQEVILRCVPISNHLYFYWYRQILGQKVEFLVSFYNNEISEKSEIFDDQFSVERPDGSNFTLKIRSTKLEDSAMYFCASSLSTGFTEAFFGQGTRLTVV.

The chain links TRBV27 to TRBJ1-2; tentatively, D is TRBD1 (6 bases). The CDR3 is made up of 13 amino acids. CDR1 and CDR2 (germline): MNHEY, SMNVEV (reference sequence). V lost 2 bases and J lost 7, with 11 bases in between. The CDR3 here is CASSLRGATGYTF. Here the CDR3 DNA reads TGTGCCAGCAGTTTACGGGGGGCAACTGGCTACACCTTC.

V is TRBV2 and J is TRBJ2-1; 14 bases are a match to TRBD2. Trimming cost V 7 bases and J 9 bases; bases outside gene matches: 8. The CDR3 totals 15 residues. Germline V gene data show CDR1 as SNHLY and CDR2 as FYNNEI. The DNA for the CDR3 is TGTGCCAGCACATCGGGACTAGCGGGGGCTACTGAGCAGTTCTTC. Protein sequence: CASTSGLAGATEQFF.

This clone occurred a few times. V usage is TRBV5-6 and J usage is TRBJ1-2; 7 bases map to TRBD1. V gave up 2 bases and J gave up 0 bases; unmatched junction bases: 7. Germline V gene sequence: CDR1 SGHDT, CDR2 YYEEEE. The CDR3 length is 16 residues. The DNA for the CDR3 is TGTGCCAGCAGCTTTCCTCAGGGGGGAACTAACTATGGCTACACCTTC. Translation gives CASSFPQGGTNYGYTF.

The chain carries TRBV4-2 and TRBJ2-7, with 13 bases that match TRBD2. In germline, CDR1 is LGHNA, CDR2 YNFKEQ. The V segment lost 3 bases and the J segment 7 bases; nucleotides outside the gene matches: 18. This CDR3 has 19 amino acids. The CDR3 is CASSHLGLAGVSIEKEQYF. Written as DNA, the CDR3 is TGTGCCAGCAGCCACCTAGGACTAGCGGGGGTTTCTATTGAGAAGGAGCAGTACTTC.

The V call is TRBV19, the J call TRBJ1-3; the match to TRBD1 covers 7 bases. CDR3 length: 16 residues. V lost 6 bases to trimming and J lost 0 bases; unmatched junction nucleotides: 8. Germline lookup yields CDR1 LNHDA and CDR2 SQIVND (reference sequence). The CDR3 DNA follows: TGTGCCAGTAGGCCCAACAGGGACAGCTCTGGAAACACCATATATTTT. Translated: CASRPNRDSSGNTIYF.

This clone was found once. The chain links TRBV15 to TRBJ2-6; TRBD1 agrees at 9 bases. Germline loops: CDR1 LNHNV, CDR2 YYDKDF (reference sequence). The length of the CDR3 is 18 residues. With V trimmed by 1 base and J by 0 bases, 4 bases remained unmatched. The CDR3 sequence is CATSRGGQGLSGANVLTF. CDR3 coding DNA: TGTGCCACCAGCAGAGGGGGACAGGGACTCTCTGGGGCCAACGTCCTGACTTTC.

The CDR3 loop reads CASSQEAGIQPQHF. Here the CDR3 DNA reads TGCGCCAGCAGCCAAGAGGCAGGGATTCAGCCCCAGCATTTT. The chain couples TRBV4-3 to TRBJ1-5, with a possible D match to TRBD1 (5 bases). The V end lost 0 bases, the J end lost 6 bases, and 9 bases lay between the germline ends. The germline CDR1 and CDR2 sequences are LGHNA and YSLEER. The CDR3 sequence is 14 residues long.

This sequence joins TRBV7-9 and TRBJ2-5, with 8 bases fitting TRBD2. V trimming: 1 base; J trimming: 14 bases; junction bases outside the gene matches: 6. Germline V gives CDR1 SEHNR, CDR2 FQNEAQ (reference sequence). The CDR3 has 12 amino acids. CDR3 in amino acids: CASSLVAGGEYF. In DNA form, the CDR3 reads TGTGCCAGCAGCTTAGTGGCGGGAGGCGAATACTTC.

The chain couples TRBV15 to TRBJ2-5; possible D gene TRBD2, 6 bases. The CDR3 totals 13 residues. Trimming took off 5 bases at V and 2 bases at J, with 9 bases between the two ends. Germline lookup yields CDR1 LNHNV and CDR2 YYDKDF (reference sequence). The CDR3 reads CATSVGLQETQYF. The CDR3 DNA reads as TGTGCCACCAGCGTGGGACTTCAAGAGACCCAGTACTTC.

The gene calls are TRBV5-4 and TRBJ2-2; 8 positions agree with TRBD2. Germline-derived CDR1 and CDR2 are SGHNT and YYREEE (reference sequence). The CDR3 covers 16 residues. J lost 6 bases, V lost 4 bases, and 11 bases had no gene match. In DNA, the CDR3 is TGTGCCAGCAGCCCCCGTAGCGGGACCTCCGCCGGGGAGCTGTTTTTT. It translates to CASSPRSGTSAGELFF.

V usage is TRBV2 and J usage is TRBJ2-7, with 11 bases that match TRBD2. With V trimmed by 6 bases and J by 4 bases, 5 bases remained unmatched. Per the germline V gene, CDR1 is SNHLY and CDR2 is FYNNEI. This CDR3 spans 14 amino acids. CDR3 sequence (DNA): TGTGCCAGCAGCCGCCTAGCGGGAGGTTACGAGCAGTACTTC. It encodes CASSRLAGGYEQYF.

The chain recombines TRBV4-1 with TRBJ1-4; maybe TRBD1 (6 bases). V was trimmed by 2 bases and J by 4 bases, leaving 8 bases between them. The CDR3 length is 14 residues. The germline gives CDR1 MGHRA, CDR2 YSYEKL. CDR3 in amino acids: CASSQRQDNEKLFF. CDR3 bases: TGCGCCAGCAGCCAACGACAGGATAATGAAAAACTGTTTTTT.

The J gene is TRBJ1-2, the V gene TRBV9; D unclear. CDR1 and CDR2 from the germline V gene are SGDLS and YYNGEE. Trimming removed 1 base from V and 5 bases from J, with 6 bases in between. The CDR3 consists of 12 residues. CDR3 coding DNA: TGTGCCAGCAGCGTATCCGTATATGGCTACACCTTC. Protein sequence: CASSVSVYGYTF.

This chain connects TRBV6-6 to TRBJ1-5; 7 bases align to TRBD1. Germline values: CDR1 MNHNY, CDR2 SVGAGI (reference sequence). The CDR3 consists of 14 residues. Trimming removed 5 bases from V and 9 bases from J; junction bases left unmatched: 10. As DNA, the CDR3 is TGTGCCAGCAGTGGACAGGTTCTTGGGGGGCCCCAGCATTTT. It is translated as CASSGQVLGGPQHF.

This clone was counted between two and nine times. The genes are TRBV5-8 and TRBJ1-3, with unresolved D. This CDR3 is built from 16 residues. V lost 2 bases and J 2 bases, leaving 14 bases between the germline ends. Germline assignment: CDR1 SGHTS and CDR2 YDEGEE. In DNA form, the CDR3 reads TGTGCCAGCAGCTTACCCCCAGACACGGCTGGAAACACCATATATTTT. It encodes CASSLPPDTAGNTIYF.

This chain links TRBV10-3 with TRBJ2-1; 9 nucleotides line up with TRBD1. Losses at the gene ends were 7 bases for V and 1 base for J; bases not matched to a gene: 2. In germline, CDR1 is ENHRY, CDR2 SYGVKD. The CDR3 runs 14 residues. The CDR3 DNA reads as TGTGCCATCAACGGACAGGGGTCCTACAATGAGCAGTTCTTC. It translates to CAINGQGSYNEQFF.

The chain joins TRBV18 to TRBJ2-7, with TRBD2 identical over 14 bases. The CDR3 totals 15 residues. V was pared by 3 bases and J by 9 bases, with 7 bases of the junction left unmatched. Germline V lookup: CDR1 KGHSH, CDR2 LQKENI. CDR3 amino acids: CASSPPGLAGEVQYF. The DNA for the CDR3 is TGTGCCAGCTCACCGCCGGGACTAGCGGGAGAAGTGCAGTACTTC.

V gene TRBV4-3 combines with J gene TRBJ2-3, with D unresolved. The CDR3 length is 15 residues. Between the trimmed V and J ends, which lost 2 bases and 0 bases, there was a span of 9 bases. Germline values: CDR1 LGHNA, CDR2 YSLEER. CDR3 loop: CASSQRSVSTDTQYF. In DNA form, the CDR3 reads TGCGCCAGCAGCCAAAGAAGCGTGAGCACAGATACGCAGTATTTT.

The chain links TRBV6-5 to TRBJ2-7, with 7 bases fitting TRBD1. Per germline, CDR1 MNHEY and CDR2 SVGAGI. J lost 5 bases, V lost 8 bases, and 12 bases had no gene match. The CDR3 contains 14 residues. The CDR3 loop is CASWGQGERNEQYF. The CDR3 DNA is TGTGCCAGCTGGGGCCAGGGGGAGAGGAACGAGCAGTACTTC.

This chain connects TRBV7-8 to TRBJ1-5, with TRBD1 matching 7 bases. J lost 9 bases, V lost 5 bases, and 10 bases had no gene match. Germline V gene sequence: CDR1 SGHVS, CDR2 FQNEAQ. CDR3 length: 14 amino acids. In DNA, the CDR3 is TGTGCCAGCAGCCAACGACAGGGTGATGGGCCCCAGCATTTT. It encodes CASSQRQGDGPQHF.

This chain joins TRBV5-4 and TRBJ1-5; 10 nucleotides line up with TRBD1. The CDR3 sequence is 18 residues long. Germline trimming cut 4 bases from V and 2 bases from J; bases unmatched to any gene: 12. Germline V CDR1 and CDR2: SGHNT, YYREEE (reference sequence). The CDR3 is CASSGVGTGVPGNQPQHF. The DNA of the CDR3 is TGTGCCAGCAGCGGAGTCGGGACAGGGGTTCCCGGCAATCAGCCCCAGCATTTT.

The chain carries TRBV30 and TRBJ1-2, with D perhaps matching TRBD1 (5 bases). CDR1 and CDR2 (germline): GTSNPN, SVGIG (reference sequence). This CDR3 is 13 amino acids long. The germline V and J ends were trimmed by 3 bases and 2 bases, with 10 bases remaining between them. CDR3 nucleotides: TGTGCCTGGAGCGTCCCAGGGAACTATGGCTACACCTTC. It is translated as CAWSVPGNYGYTF.

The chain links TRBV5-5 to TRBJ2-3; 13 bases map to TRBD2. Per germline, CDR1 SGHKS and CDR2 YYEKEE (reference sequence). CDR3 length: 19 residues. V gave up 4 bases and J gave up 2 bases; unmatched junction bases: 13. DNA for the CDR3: TGTGCCAGCAGCCATGGGGTACTAGCGGGGGGGTCGTACACAGATACGCAGTATTTT. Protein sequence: CASSHGVLAGGSYTDTQYF.

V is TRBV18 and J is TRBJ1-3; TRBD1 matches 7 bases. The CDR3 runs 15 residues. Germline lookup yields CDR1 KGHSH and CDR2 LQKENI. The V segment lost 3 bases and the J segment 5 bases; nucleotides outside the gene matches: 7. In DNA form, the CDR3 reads TGTGCCAGCTCACCGCCCACAGGGGAGCGAAACACCATATATTTT. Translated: CASSPPTGERNTIYF.

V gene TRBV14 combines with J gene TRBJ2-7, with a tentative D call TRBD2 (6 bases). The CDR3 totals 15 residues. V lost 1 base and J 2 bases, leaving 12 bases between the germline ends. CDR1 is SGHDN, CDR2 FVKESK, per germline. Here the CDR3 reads CASSQGIGGAYEQYF. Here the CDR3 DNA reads TGTGCCAGCAGCCAAGGGATCGGAGGGGCCTACGAGCAGTACTTC.

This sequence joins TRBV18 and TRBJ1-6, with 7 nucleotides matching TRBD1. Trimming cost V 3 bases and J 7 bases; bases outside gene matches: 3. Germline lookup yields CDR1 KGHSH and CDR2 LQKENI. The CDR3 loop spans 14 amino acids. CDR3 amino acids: CASSPGQINSPLHF. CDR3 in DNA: TGTGCCAGCTCACCGGGACAGATAAATTCACCCCTCCACTTT.

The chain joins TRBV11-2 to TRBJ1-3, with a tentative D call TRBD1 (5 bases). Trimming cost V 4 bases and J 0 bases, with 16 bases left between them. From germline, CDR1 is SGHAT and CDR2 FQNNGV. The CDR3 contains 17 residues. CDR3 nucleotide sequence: TGTGCCAGCAGCTCCAGGGTCTCCAGCTTCTCTGGAAACACCATATATTTT. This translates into CASSSRVSSFSGNTIYF.

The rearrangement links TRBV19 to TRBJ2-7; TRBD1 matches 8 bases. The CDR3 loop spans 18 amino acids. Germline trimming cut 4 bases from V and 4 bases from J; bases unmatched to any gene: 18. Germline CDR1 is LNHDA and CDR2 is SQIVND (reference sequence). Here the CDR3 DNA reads TGTGCCAGTAGTAGGGCTCAGGGACAGGCCTCGATTTCGTACGAGCAGTACTTC. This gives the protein CASSRAQGQASISYEQYF. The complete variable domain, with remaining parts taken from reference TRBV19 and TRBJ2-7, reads DGGITQSPKYLFRKEGQNVTLSCEQNLNHDAMYWYRQDPGQGLRLIYYSQIVNDFQKGDIAEGYSVSREKKESFPLTVTSAQKNPTAFYLCASSRAQGQASISYEQYFGPGTRLTVT.

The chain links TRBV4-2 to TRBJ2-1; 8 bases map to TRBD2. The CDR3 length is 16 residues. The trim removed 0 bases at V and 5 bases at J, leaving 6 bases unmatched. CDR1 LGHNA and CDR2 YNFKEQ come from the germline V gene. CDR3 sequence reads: CASSQDPGLDHNEQFF. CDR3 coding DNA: TGTGCCAGCAGCCAAGATCCGGGACTAGATCACAATGAGCAGTTCTTC.

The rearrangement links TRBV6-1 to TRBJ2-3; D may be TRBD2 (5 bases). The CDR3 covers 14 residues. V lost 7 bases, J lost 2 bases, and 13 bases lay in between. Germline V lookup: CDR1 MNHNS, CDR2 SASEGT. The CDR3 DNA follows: TGTGCCAGCACCCCGGGGTCTGTCACAGATACGCAGTATTTT. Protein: CASTPGSVTDTQYF.